This is a list of T cell receptor beta chains from one sample in a study of cytomegalovirus exposure and HLA in healthy donors. The repertoire was sequenced with immunoSEQ multiplex PCR; TCRdb's copy has only in-frame clones and lacks some. The sample lists 50,000 to 65,000 clones, about 75% occurring once. The material sequenced was PBMCs. These receptors were taken from a middle-aged woman in good health and CMV-seropositive. Both conserved end residues are part of each CDR3. The order of the fields is D gene, V gene, clone size, J gene, CDR3 protein, CDR3 DNA. The D gene is left open where the match is weak. The size of a clone is reported for some rows only, either as once, few or many, or as a class for expanded clones.

TRBD1	TRBV2	.	TRBJ2-7	CASRDRASYEQYF	TGTGCAAGCAGAGACAGGGCCTCCTACGAGCAGTACTTC
TRBD1	TRBV30	once	TRBJ2-7	CAWSPGTGKEQYF	TGTGCCTGGAGCCCAGGGACAGGGAAAGAGCAGTACTTC
TRBD1	TRBV2	once	TRBJ2-3	CASSAQGAGDTQYF	TGTGCCAGCAGTGCACAGGGGGCAGGAGATACGCAGTATTTT
TRBD1	TRBV30	.	TRBJ1-1	CAWTLGGTGGAFF	TGTGCCTGGACCCTCGGAGGGACAGGGGGAGCTTTCTTT
.	TRBV6-1	once	TRBJ1-5	CASSEDSRNQPQHF	TGTGCCAGCAGTGAAGACAGCCGCAATCAGCCCCAGCATTTT
.	TRBV18	.	TRBJ2-1	CASSTRGAGYNEQFF	TGTGCCAGCTCAACTCGGGGGGCCGGTTACAATGAGCAGTTCTTC
TRBD1	TRBV2	.	TRBJ1-2	CASSEALLGTGGRGYTF	TGTGCCAGCAGTGAAGCGCTTCTCGGGACAGGGGGCCGTGGCTACACCTTC
.	TRBV7-9	.	TRBJ1-1	CASSLGSGGVNTEAFF	TGTGCCAGCAGCTTGGGGAGTGGGGGGGTGAACACTGAAGCTTTCTTT
.	TRBV6-6	.	TRBJ2-1	CAASEQFF	TGTGCGGCCAGTGAGCAGTTCTTC
TRBD1	TRBV7-9	.	TRBJ1-5	CASSSVGTGSQPQHF	TGTGCCAGCAGCTCCGTTGGGACAGGGAGTCAGCCCCAGCATTTT
TRBD1	TRBV5-4	once	TRBJ1-6	CASSLRTGPENSPLHF	TGTGCCAGCAGTCTACGGACAGGTCCCGAGAATTCACCCCTCCACTTT
.	TRBV5-1	.	TRBJ2-3	CASSSQRTSSTDTQYF	TGCGCCAGCAGCTCTCAGAGGACTTCTAGCACAGATACGCAGTATTTT
.	TRBV2	.	TRBJ1-2	CASSRGGGEAYGYTF	TGTGCCAGCAGTCGCGGGGGAGGGGAGGCCTATGGCTACACCTTC
TRBD1	TRBV29-1	.	TRBJ1-2	CSASPGTRQGTGYGYTF	TGCAGCGCCTCGCCCGGCACCAGACAGGGGACAGGCTATGGCTACACCTTC
.	TRBV4-2	.	TRBJ2-3	CASSQRFGAGSTDTQYF	TGTGCCAGCAGCCAACGATTCGGCGCGGGGAGCACAGATACGCAGTATTTT
TRBD1	TRBV6-1	.	TRBJ1-1	CASTWTGQSGTEAFF	TGTGCCAGCACCTGGACGGGACAGTCGGGCACTGAAGCTTTCTTT
TRBD1	TRBV11-2	few	TRBJ1-4	CASSSGQGNEKLFF	TGTGCCAGCAGCTCCGGACAGGGAAATGAAAAACTGTTTTTT
.	TRBV6-5	.	TRBJ1-2	CASSPAGGYYGYTF	TGTGCCAGCAGTCCGGCGGGGGGGTACTATGGCTACACCTTC
.	TRBV20-1	once	TRBJ1-3	CSAILENTIYF	TGCAGTGCTATACTTGAGAACACCATATATTTT
.	TRBV15	.	TRBJ2-7	CATRPPSLYEQYF	TGTGCCACCAGACCCCCGAGCCTCTACGAGCAGTACTTC
.	TRBV10-3	.	TRBJ1-4	CAIGGDTTNEKLFF	TGTGCCATCGGAGGAGACACAACTAATGAAAAACTGTTTTTT
.	TRBV18	.	TRBJ1-5	CASSPTGNQPQHF	TGTGCCAGCTCACCAACAGGGAATCAGCCCCAGCATTTT
.	TRBV10-3	.	TRBJ2-5	CAISAVFIPTQYF	TGTGCCATCAGTGCGGTATTTATCCCGACCCAGTACTTC
.	TRBV4-3	.	TRBJ2-7	CASSQGQLYEQYF	TGCGCCAGCAGCCAAGGACAGCTATACGAGCAGTACTTC
TRBD1	TRBV7-8	.	TRBJ1-1	CASRFQGANTEAFF	TGTGCCAGCAGGTTCCAGGGGGCGAACACTGAAGCTTTCTTT
TRBD1	TRBV5-1	.	TRBJ2-3	CASSDPGTGGTDTQYF	TGCGCCAGCAGCGACCCCGGGACAGGGGGGACAGATACGCAGTATTTT
.	TRBV5-5	.	TRBJ1-5	CASSLGPGQPQHF	TGTGCCAGCAGCTTGGGACCGGGTCAGCCCCAGCATTTT
TRBD1	TRBV5-1	few	TRBJ2-1	CASSWGQGTEQFF	TGCGCCAGCAGCTGGGGACAGGGGACTGAGCAGTTCTTC
TRBD2	TRBV7-2	.	TRBJ2-1	CASSLTSGGAQGEQFF	TGTGCCAGCAGCCTTACTAGCGGGGGGGCTCAGGGTGAGCAGTTCTTC
TRBD1	TRBV5-1	.	TRBJ1-1	CASTWTGPVMNTEAFF	TGCGCCAGCACTTGGACAGGTCCGGTCATGAACACTGAAGCTTTCTTT
TRBD1	TRBV27	.	TRBJ2-7	CASSLGQGGYEQYF	TGTGCCAGCAGTTTGGGACAGGGGGGCTACGAGCAGTACTTC
TRBD1	TRBV7-2	.	TRBJ2-7	CASSFDRANEQYF	TGTGCCAGCAGCTTTGACAGGGCTAACGAGCAGTACTTC
TRBD1	TRBV2	few	TRBJ1-1	CASSVTGHDTEAFF	TGTGCCAGCAGTGTGACAGGGCATGATACTGAAGCTTTCTTT
.	TRBV7-8	.	TRBJ1-1	CASLEQGISTEAFF	TGTGCCAGTCTAGAACAGGGAATTAGCACTGAAGCTTTCTTT
TRBD1	TRBV5-1	.	TRBJ2-2	CASSPWGQMNTGELFF	TGCGCCAGCAGCCCCTGGGGACAGATGAACACCGGGGAGCTGTTTTTT
.	TRBV6-1	once	TRBJ1-5	CASSEAGVLRGQPQHF	TGTGCCAGCAGTGAAGCAGGGGTACTGAGAGGTCAGCCCCAGCATTTT
.	TRBV5-1	once	TRBJ1-6	CASSLVGDPSPLHF	TGCGCCAGCAGCTTGGTAGGGGATCCTTCACCCCTCCACTTT
TRBD1	TRBV7-2	.	TRBJ1-2	CASSLAAGGNYGYTF	TGTGCCAGCAGCTTAGCGGCAGGGGGCAACTATGGCTACACCTTC
TRBD2	TRBV5-1	.	TRBJ2-1	CASSLTLAGQEQFF	TGCGCCAGCAGCTTGACACTAGCGGGCCAGGAGCAGTTCTTC
.	TRBV28	.	TRBJ2-7	CASSSRDRYYEQYF	TGTGCCAGCAGTTCGCGGGACCGGTACTACGAGCAGTACTTC
.	TRBV4-1	.	TRBJ2-2	CASSQIGQTNTGELFF	TGCGCCAGCAGCCAAATAGGACAGACCAACACCGGGGAGCTGTTTTTT
.	TRBV19	.	TRBJ2-2	CASSTRRNTGELFF	TGTGCCAGTAGTACCCGTCGTAACACCGGGGAGCTGTTTTTT
TRBD2	TRBV5-4	few	TRBJ2-7	CASSWLAGGVGYEQYF	TGTGCCAGCAGCTGGCTAGCGGGGGGGGTGGGCTACGAGCAGTACTTC
TRBD1	TRBV6-6	.	TRBJ1-6	CASSLRTGGSPLHF	TGTGCCAGCAGCCTAAGGACAGGGGGTTCACCCCTCCACTTT
.	TRBV19	few	TRBJ1-2	CASTVGRTDYGYTF	TGTGCCAGTACCGTGGGTAGGACAGACTATGGCTACACCTTC
TRBD1	TRBV7-6	.	TRBJ2-2	CASTLRQGSYTEELFF	TGTGCCAGCACTCTAAGACAGGGGTCGTACACCGAGGAGCTGTTTTTT
TRBD2	TRBV30	.	TRBJ2-1	CASSGGASYNEQFF	TGTGCCTCGTCCGGGGGGGCCTCCTACAATGAGCAGTTCTTC
.	TRBV15	.	TRBJ1-2	CATSRNQGNGYTF	TGTGCCACCAGCAGAAACCAGGGCAATGGCTACACCTTC
TRBD2	TRBV4-1	.	TRBJ2-2	CASSRMGGTGELFF	TGCGCCAGCAGCAGGATGGGGGGGACCGGGGAGCTGTTTTTT
TRBD1	TRBV29-1	.	TRBJ2-3	CSVTPTGIDTQYF	TGCAGCGTTACCCCGACAGGGATAGATACGCAGTATTTT
.	TRBV6-5	.	TRBJ2-3	CASSPPGGRHTQYF	TGTGCCAGCAGTCCGCCTGGGGGGAGGCATACGCAGTATTTT
TRBD2	TRBV7-6	.	TRBJ2-7	CASSLSRGTSEQYF	TGTGCCAGCAGCTTATCGCGGGGGACGAGTGAGCAGTACTTC
TRBD1	TRBV29-1	.	TRBJ2-7	CSVGDRDDEQYF	TGCAGCGTTGGGGACAGGGACGACGAGCAGTACTTC